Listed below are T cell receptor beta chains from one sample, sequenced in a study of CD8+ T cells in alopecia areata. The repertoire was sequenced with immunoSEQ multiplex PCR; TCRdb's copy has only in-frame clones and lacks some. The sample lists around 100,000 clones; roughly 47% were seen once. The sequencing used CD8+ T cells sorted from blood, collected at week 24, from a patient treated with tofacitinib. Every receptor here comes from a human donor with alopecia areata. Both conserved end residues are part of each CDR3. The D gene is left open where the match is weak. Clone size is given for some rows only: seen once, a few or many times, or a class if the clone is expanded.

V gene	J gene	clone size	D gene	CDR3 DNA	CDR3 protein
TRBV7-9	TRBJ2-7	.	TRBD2	TGTGCCAGCAGCTTACTGGGACTAGCGGGACCTTACGAGCAGTACTTC	CASSLLGLAGPYEQYF
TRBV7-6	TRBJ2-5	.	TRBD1	TGTGCCAGCAGCCAAACAGGGGGCTTTCAAGAGACCCAGTACTTC	CASSQTGGFQETQYF
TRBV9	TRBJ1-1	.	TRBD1	TGTGCCAGCAGCGCCTCTCGGACAGGGGGGAATACTGAAGCTTTCTTT	CASSASRTGGNTEAFF
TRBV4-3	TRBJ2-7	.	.	TGCGCCAGCAGCCAAGGGGGCGAGGGCTACGAGCAGTACTTC	CASSQGGEGYEQYF
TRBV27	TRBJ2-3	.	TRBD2	TGTGCCAGCAACGCCCGAGCGGGAGGGTTAGATACGCAGTATTTT	CASNARAGGLDTQYF
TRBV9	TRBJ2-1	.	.	TGTGCCAGCAGCGTAGACGGCTACAATGAGCAGTTCTTC	CASSVDGYNEQFF
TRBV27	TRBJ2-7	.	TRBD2	TGTGCCAGTACCGGGACTAGCGATTACGAGCAGTACTTC	CASTGTSDYEQYF
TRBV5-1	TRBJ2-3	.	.	TGCGCCAGCAGCTTTCGGCAGAACACAGATACGCAGTATTTT	CASSFRQNTDTQYF
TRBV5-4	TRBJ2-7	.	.	TGTGCCAGCAGCACTAGTCCGGGTGGGGCCTACGAGCAGTACTTC	CASSTSPGGAYEQYF
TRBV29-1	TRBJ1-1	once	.	TGCAGCGTTGAAGAGATCAATGAAGCTTTCTTT	CSVEEINEAFF
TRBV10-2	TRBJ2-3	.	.	TGCGCCAGCAGTGAGTACCTAAACACAGATACGCAGTATTTT	CASSEYLNTDTQYF
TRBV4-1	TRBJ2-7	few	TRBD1	TGCGCCAGCAGCCGCGTGTACAGGGGGGACGACGAGCAGTACTTC	CASSRVYRGDDEQYF
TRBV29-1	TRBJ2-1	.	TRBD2	TGCAGCGTTGAAAACACGGGGGGAGACTCCCACTACAATGAGCAGTTCTTC	CSVENTGGDSHYNEQFF
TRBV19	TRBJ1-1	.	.	TGTGCCAGTAGACCGGGACCCCGGGAAGCTTTCTTT	CASRPGPREAFF
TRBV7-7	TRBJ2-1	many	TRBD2	TGTGCCAGCAGCTTAGCGGCGGGAGGGGCGTACAATGAGCAGTTCTTC	CASSLAAGGAYNEQFF
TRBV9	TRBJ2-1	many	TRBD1	TGTGCCAGCAGCGGTGACAGGGTGGATGAGCAGTTCTTC	CASSGDRVDEQFF
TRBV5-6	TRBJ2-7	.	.	TGTGCCAGCAACGGGCGTACTACCTACGAGCAGTACTTC	CASNGRTTYEQYF
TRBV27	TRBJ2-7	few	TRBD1	TGTGCCAGCAGTTTACTTCCTACAGGGGGCTACGAGCAGTACTTC	CASSLLPTGGYEQYF
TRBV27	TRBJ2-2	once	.	TGTGCCAGCAGTTGGGGTTCCGGGGAGCTGTTTTTT	CASSWGSGELFF
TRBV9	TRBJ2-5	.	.	TGTGCCAGCAGCCCTCGGGGTAACCAAGAGACCCAGTACTTC	CASSPRGNQETQYF
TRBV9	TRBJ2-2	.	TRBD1	TGTGCCAGCAGCGTTTCACTTTCCGGGACAGGGGAAATCGGGGAGCTGTTTTTT	CASSVSLSGTGEIGELFF
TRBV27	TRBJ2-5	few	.	TGTGCCAGCAGTTTAAGGTCTAGCCCAGAGACCCAGTACTTC	CASSLRSSPETQYF
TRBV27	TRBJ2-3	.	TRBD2	TGTGCCAGCACCCTAGCGGGGGGTATTGCAGATACGCAGTATTTT	CASTLAGGIADTQYF
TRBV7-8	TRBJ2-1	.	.	TGTGCCAGCAGCTTAGACGGGAGACTGGGCAATGAGCAGTTCTTC	CASSLDGRLGNEQFF
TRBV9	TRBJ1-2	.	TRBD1	TGTGCCAGCAGCGGCCGGGACAGGGGCCCCTATGGCTACACCTTC	CASSGRDRGPYGYTF
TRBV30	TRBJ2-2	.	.	TGTGCCTGGAAAGGCCCCATTAACACCGGGGAGCTGTTTTTT	CAWKGPINTGELFF
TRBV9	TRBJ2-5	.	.	TGTGCCAGCAGCGTATACGGGACGGAGGAAGAGACCCAGTACTTC	CASSVYGTEEETQYF
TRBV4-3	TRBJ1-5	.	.	TGCGCCAGCAGCCAAGACGGGGGTGGCAATCAGCCCCAGCATTTT	CASSQDGGGNQPQHF
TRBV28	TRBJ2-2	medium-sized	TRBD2	TGTGCCAGCAGATATAGCGGGACGGGGACCGGGGAGCTGTTTTTT	CASRYSGTGTGELFF
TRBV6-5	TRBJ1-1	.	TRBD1	TGTGCCAGCAGAGCGCAGGGGGGAAGCACTGAAGCTTTCTTT	CASRAQGGSTEAFF
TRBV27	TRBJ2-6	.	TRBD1	TGTGCCAGCAGTTCTCGGACAGGCCCTGGGGCCAACGTCCTGACTTTC	CASSSRTGPGANVLTF
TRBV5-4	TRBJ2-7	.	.	TGTGCCAGCAGCTGGGGAACTAGCACAGACTACGAGCAGTACTTC	CASSWGTSTDYEQYF
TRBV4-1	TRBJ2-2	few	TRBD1	TGCGCCAGCAGCCAAGAGAATCGACAGGGCTGGTCCGGGGAGCTGTTTTTT	CASSQENRQGWSGELFF
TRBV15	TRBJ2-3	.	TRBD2	TGTGCCACCAGCAGAGATTCGTGGGAGGGAGATACGCAGTATTTT	CATSRDSWEGDTQYF
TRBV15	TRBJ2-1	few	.	TGTGCCACCAGCAGAGCGGGACACCTCTACAATGAGCAGTTCTTC	CATSRAGHLYNEQFF
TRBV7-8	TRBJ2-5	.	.	TGTGCCAGCAGCTTATACGGGACTGGACCACAAGAGACCCAGTACTTC	CASSLYGTGPQETQYF
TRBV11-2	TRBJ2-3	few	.	TGTGCCAGCAGCTTAGGGTCCGGACTACCCACAGATACGCAGTATTTT	CASSLGSGLPTDTQYF
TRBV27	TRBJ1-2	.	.	TGTGCCAGCAGTTTATCAGGGGAATTCTTTGGCTACACCTTC	CASSLSGEFFGYTF
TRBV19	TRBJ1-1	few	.	TGTGCCAGTAGTATAGACCGGCTCGGTGAAGCTTTCTTT	CASSIDRLGEAFF
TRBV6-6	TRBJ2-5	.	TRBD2	TGTGCCAGCAGGAGACTAGCGGTCCAAGAGACCCAGTACTTC	CASRRLAVQETQYF
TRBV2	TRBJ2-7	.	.	TGTGCCAGCAGTGAGGGGACGTCTAGCTCCTACGAGCAGTACTTC	CASSEGTSSSYEQYF
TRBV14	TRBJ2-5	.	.	TGTGCCAGCAGCCATCACTTTTCGCCCGAAGAGACCCAGTACTTC	CASSHHFSPEETQYF
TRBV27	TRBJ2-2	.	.	TGTGCCAGCACCCCTTGGGCAGGGTCGAACACCGGGGAGCTGTTTTTT	CASTPWAGSNTGELFF
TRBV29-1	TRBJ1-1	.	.	TGCAGCGTTGATGAGGGGCCGCGTGCTTTCTTT	CSVDEGPRAFF
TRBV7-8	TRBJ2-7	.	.	TGTGCCAGCAGCAGGTCGGGTCCCTACGAGCAGTACTTC	CASSRSGPYEQYF
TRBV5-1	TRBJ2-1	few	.	TGCGCCAGCAGCTTTACACGGCGGGGACAATGGGAGCAGTTCTTC	CASSFTRRGQWEQFF
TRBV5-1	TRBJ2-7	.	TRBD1	TGCGCCAGCAGCTTGAGGACAGGGGGCATCGAGCAGTACTTC	CASSLRTGGIEQYF
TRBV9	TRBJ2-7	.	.	TGTGCCAGCAGCGGAAACCCGGGATTCTCCTACGAGCAGTACTTC	CASSGNPGFSYEQYF